The rows below give T cell receptor beta chains drawn from one sample of a study of long-term antiretroviral therapy in people with HIV. The data were produced by immunoSEQ multiplex PCR, yet TCRdb's version contains in-frame clones alone and is incomplete. This repertoire shows around 30,000 clones, about 85% found once; its top ten account for over 10%. Source: unsorted PBMCs, taken 1.1 years after starting antiretroviral therapy. These receptors originate from a young man with HIV. Both conserved end residues are part of each CDR3. Fields, in order: J gene, clone size, V gene, D gene, CDR3 protein, CDR3 DNA. The D gene is left open where the match is weak. Clone sizes are given selectively: once, few, many, or a class where the clone is expanded.

>TRBJ2-5|NA|TRBV13|NA
CASSFEGRKETQYF
TGTGCCAGCAGCTTCGAGGGGCGCAAAGAGACCCAGTACTTC
>TRBJ1-4|NA|TRBV6-5|TRBD1
CASRTTGATNEKLFF
TGTGCCAGCAGGACGACAGGGGCAACTAATGAAAAACTGTTTTTT
>TRBJ2-7|NA|TRBV5-4|NA
CASSLETGIHEQYF
TGTGCCAGCAGCTTGGAAACAGGGATACACGAGCAGTACTTC
>TRBJ1-1|once|TRBV6-6|NA
CASSYAGTATEAFF
TGTGCCAGCAGTTACGCTGGGACGGCCACTGAAGCTTTCTTT
>TRBJ1-1|NA|TRBV7-3|TRBD1
CASSSTGGPTEAFF
TGTGCCAGCAGCTCTACAGGGGGCCCCACTGAAGCTTTCTTT
>TRBJ1-1|NA|TRBV12-5|NA
CASGLGGGTEAFF
TGTGCTAGTGGTCTGGGGGGAGGCACTGAAGCTTTCTTT
>TRBJ2-7|NA|TRBV9|TRBD1
CASSVGLLGGAYEQYF
TGTGCCAGCAGCGTAGGTCTACTAGGGGGCGCCTACGAGCAGTACTTC
>TRBJ1-2|NA|TRBV27|NA
CASSLAGEGYTF
TGTGCCAGCAGTTTAGCAGGGGAAGGCTACACCTTC
>TRBJ1-2|NA|TRBV11-2|TRBD1
CASSSGTAPRYTF
TGTGCCAGCAGCTCCGGGACAGCACCGCGCTACACCTTC
>TRBJ2-7|NA|TRBV20-1|NA
CSARQGFEQYF
TGCAGTGCTAGACAGGGTTTCGAGCAGTACTTC